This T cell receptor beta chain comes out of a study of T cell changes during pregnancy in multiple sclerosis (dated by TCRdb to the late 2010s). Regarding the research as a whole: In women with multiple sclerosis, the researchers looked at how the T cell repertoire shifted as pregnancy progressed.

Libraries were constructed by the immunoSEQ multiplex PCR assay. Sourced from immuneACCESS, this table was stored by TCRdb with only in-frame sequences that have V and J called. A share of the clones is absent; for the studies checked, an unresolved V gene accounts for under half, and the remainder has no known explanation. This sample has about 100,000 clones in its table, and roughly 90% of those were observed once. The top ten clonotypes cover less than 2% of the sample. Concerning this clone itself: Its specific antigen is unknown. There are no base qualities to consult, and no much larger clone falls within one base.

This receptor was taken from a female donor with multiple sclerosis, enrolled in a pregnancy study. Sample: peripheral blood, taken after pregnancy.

CDR3 reads: CASSFSSGASYNEQFF. The DNA reads TGTGCCAGCAGCTTTTCTAGCGGGGCCTCCTACAATGAGCAGTTCTTC. The chain is encoded by TRBV5-6 joined to TRBJ2-1; 9 central bases correspond to TRBD2. From the germline V gene, CDR1 is SGHDT and CDR2 is YYEEEE. The germline V and J ends show losses of 2 bases and 0 bases respectively, and no gene match explains 3 bases of the junction. The CDR3 runs 16 residues from the cysteine to the phenylalanine. Only the CDR3 part of the read is kept: 48 bases, read in frame from the first base. Extended through the reference TRBV5-6 and TRBJ2-1 proteins, this CDR3 yields the full variable domain: DAGVTQSPTHLIKTRGQQVTLRCSPKSGHDTVSWYQQALGQGPQFIFQYYEEEERQRGNFPDRFSGHQFPNYSSELNVNALLLGDSALYLCASSFSSGASYNEQFFGPGTRLTVL.